This T cell receptor beta chain is from a study of CD8+CD57+ T cells in acquired aplastic anemia. About the study: Sorted CD4+ and CD8+ cells gave an average of approximately 3.1 ug of DNA. CD4+ cells from healthy donors averaged approximately 11 million reads. General study findings and limits: Statistical testing detected no significant gap in CD8+ Simpson's diversity between patients and controls. Fewer than 30 CD8+ CDR3 sequences were shared between patients and controls.

This clonotype was observed a handful of times. Its antigen is undetermined. The junction does not match germline at one end; this may be a read error. Genomic DNA constituted the template upon which TCR beta VDJ and CDR3 profiling was performed. TCRdb reprocessed the reads with MiXCR, giving one entry per CDR3 protein. The profile shows roughly 190,000 distinct CDR3 sequences, around 59% of them singletons. Germline values: CDR1 SQVTM, CDR2 ANQGSEA. This CDR3 is 14 amino acids long. This TCR came from a human donor in good health, serving as a control. The sequencing sample was made of sorted CD4+, CD8+, or CD8+CD57+ T cells (not recorded which) from PBMCs. The chain couples TRBV29-1 to TRBJ2-6; D may correspond to TRBD1 or TRBD2 (5 bases each). CDR3 in DNA: TGCGGCGTTGTGGGGGACCCTGGGGCCAACGTCCTGACTTTC. Translation gives CGVVGDPGANVLTF.